Listed below are T cell receptor beta chains from one sample, sequenced in a study of blood T cell repertoires in COVID-19. Generated by immunoSEQ multiplex PCR, the TCRdb table keeps only in-frame clones and is missing some. This table has about 140,000 clones, 84% appearing once. The specimen was peripheral blood. These receptors were obtained from a human donor in a cohort sampled during active COVID-19. Each CDR3 is given with its conserved first and last residue. A D gene is named only where the DNA matches it firmly. Clone size is not always given. Where it is, it says once, few, many or a class for expanded clones.

D	V	size	J	CDR3	DNA
TRBD1	TRBV12-5	NA	TRBJ1-3	CASGSTGTGNTIYF	TGTGCTAGTGGTTCGACAGGGACTGGAAACACCATATATTTT
NA	TRBV5-1	NA	TRBJ1-5	CASSLGGQPNQPQHF	TGCGCCAGCAGCTTAGGCGGACAGCCCAATCAGCCCCAGCATTTT
NA	TRBV5-1	few	TRBJ1-1	CASSLRVSNTEAFF	TGCGCCAGCAGCTTGCGGGTTAGTAACACTGAAGCTTTCTTT
TRBD1	TRBV15	NA	TRBJ2-7	CATSIRTGVLNEQYF	TGTGCCACCAGCATTCGGACAGGGGTTCTCAACGAGCAGTACTTC
NA	TRBV7-3	NA	TRBJ2-5	CASSLVGRGETQYF	TGTGCCAGCAGCTTAGTTGGGCGGGGTGAGACCCAGTACTTC
TRBD2	TRBV30	NA	TRBJ2-3	CAWSVGLAGGKEYF	TGTGCCTGGAGTGTGGGACTAGCGGGGGGAAAGGAGTATTTT
NA	TRBV7-9	once	TRBJ2-3	CASSPIHSAYTDTQYF	TGTGCCAGCAGTCCAATCCATAGCGCCTACACAGATACGCAGTATTTT
NA	TRBV2	few	TRBJ1-2	CASSESALWGYTF	TGTGCCAGCAGTGAATCAGCGCTTTGGGGCTACACCTTC
NA	TRBV7-8	NA	TRBJ1-3	CASSLGGRYSGNTIYF	TGTGCCAGCAGCTTAGGAGGTCGGTACTCTGGAAACACCATATATTTT
NA	TRBV10-3	few	TRBJ2-2	CAIMVSGSPNTGELFF	TGTGCCATCATGGTGTCAGGCAGCCCGAACACCGGGGAGCTGTTTTTT
NA	TRBV5-4	NA	TRBJ1-2	CASSLAAGKSGYTF	TGTGCCAGCAGCTTGGCTGCAGGGAAAAGCGGCTACACCTTC
NA	TRBV3-1/TRBV3-2	NA	TRBJ2-1	CASSQDVEEGLWYNEQFF	TGTGCCAGCAGCCAAGATGTGGAGGAGGGCCTCTGGTACAATGAGCAGTTCTTC
TRBD1	TRBV6-1	NA	TRBJ2-3	CASSVGDRGLTDTQYF	TGTGCCAGCAGTGTGGGGGACAGGGGGCTGACAGATACGCAGTATTTT
NA	TRBV5-5	NA	TRBJ1-1	CASSPTDSLLNTEAFF	TGTGCCAGCAGCCCGACCGACAGCCTCTTGAACACTGAAGCTTTCTTT
TRBD1	TRBV4-1	NA	TRBJ1-2	CASSQATGGADTF	TGCGCCAGCAGTCAAGCAACAGGGGGCGCGGACACCTTC
NA	TRBV10-3	NA	TRBJ1-5	CAISGPDGPQHF	TGTGCCATCAGTGGCCCAGATGGTCCCCAGCATTTT
TRBD1	TRBV6-6	NA	TRBJ1-5	CASSDTRTGRWHF	TGTGCCAGCAGTGACACTCGGACAGGAAGATGGCATTTT
NA	TRBV10-3	NA	TRBJ1-1	CAISDSNTEAFF	TGTGCCATCAGTGATAGCAACACTGAAGCTTTCTTT
NA	TRBV5-6	NA	TRBJ1-1	CASSLVSSEAFF	TGTGCCAGCAGCTTGGTGAGCTCTGAAGCTTTCTTT
TRBD2	TRBV28	NA	TRBJ2-3	CASSLLSGRSSDTQYF	TGTGCCAGCAGCCTACTTAGCGGGAGGAGTTCAGATACGCAGTATTTT
NA	TRBV5-1	NA	TRBJ1-4	CASSLVGDYKNEKLFF	TGCGCCAGCAGCTTGGTCGGGGACTACAAGAATGAAAAACTGTTTTTT
TRBD1	TRBV6-6	once	TRBJ1-5	CASSSTGDQPQHF	TGTGCCAGCAGCTCCACAGGGGACCAGCCCCAGCATTTT
TRBD1	TRBV18	NA	TRBJ1-1	CASSPDRGLRGTEAFF	TGTGCCAGCTCACCTGACAGGGGACTCCGGGGCACTGAAGCTTTCTTT
NA	TRBV28	once	TRBJ2-7	CASSLTGYEQYF	TGTGCCAGCAGTTTAACCGGCTACGAGCAGTACTTC
TRBD1	TRBV19	NA	TRBJ2-5	CASSNRQGETQYF	TGTGCCAGTAGTAACCGACAGGGGGAGACCCAGTACTTC
TRBD2	TRBV7-9	once	TRBJ2-1	CASSLGGGAGNEQFF	TGTGCCAGCAGCTTAGGCGGGGGAGCTGGCAATGAGCAGTTCTTC
NA	TRBV4-2	NA	TRBJ2-1	CASSQDWLADSYNEQFF	TGTGCCAGCAGCCAAGATTGGCTAGCCGATTCCTACAATGAGCAGTTCTTC
NA	TRBV30	NA	TRBJ1-6	CAWTSGGLESPLHF	TGTGCCTGGACCTCCGGTGGGCTTGAATCACCCCTCCACTTT
NA	TRBV6-2/TRBV6-3	NA	TRBJ2-2	CASSRQYTGELFF	TGTGCCAGCAGCCGACAGTACACCGGGGAGCTGTTTTTT
NA	TRBV5-1	NA	TRBJ2-7	CASRQGSSYEQYF	TGCGCCAGCAGACAGGGAAGCTCCTACGAGCAGTACTTC
NA	TRBV7-9	NA	TRBJ2-2	CATTPGDGNTGELFF	TGTGCCACCACACCAGGGGACGGGAACACCGGGGAGCTGTTTTTT
TRBD1	TRBV25-1	NA	TRBJ1-4	CASSGRDRRSTNEKLFF	TGTGCCAGCAGTGGACGGGACAGAAGGTCAACTAATGAAAAACTGTTTTTT
TRBD1	TRBV5-1	NA	TRBJ2-1	CASSPGQTIDEQFF	TGCGCCAGCAGCCCGGGACAGACTATCGATGAGCAGTTCTTC
TRBD2	TRBV19	NA	TRBJ2-3	CASIDRTSGSTADTQYF	TGTGCCAGTATTGACAGGACTAGCGGGAGTACCGCAGATACGCAGTATTTT
NA	TRBV12-3/TRBV12-4	few	TRBJ1-5	CASSFDGNQPQHF	TGTGCCAGCAGTTTTGACGGGAATCAGCCCCAGCATTTT
TRBD1	TRBV30	NA	TRBJ2-1	CAWGQGAYNEQFF	TGTGCCTGGGGACAGGGAGCCTACAATGAGCAGTTCTTC
TRBD1	TRBV30	many	TRBJ1-2	CAWSPPPGQLDGYTF	TGTGCCTGGAGTCCCCCACCGGGACAGTTGGATGGCTACACCTTC
NA	TRBV5-1	NA	TRBJ1-3	CASSEDMGNTIYF	TGCGCCAGCAGCGAGGACATGGGAAACACCATATATTTT
TRBD2	TRBV5-4	few	TRBJ2-1	CASSLALVSSGSGNEQFF	TGTGCCAGCAGCTTGGCTTTGGTTTCTAGCGGGAGTGGGAATGAGCAGTTCTTC
NA	TRBV2	NA	TRBJ2-3	CAGGGHSTDTQYF	TGTGCCGGCGGGGGACATAGCACAGATACGCAGTATTTT
TRBD2	TRBV6-2/TRBV6-3	NA	TRBJ2-7	CASSYIAGGTSYEQYF	TGTGCCAGCAGTTATATAGCGGGGGGTACCTCCTACGAGCAGTACTTC
TRBD1	TRBV5-1	NA	TRBJ2-1	CASSTDRGRYEQFF	TGCGCCAGCAGCACGGACAGGGGAAGGTATGAGCAGTTCTTC
TRBD1	TRBV7-9	few	TRBJ2-7	CASSSRSTGGTEQYF	TGTGCCAGCAGCTCAAGATCGACAGGGGGTACAGAGCAGTACTTC
NA	TRBV19	few	TRBJ2-2	CASSSTGTTGELFF	TGTGCCAGTAGTTCCACAGGCACCACCGGGGAGCTGTTTTTT
TRBD2	TRBV5-4	NA	TRBJ2-3	CASSLEPSGGSTDTQYF	TGTGCCAGCAGCTTGGAACCTAGCGGGGGTAGCACAGATACGCAGTATTTT
NA	TRBV7-9	NA	TRBJ1-1	CASSPYSWGGGTEAFF	TGTGCCAGCAGCCCCTATTCCTGGGGGGGTGGCACTGAAGCTTTCTTT
NA	TRBV14	NA	TRBJ2-3	CASSQDAGDTQYF	TGTGCCAGCAGCCAAGATGCGGGAGATACGCAGTATTTT
NA	TRBV18	NA	TRBJ2-1	CASSPVDPGRGSVEQFF	TGTGCCAGCTCACCAGTCGACCCAGGTCGGGGGTCGGTTGAGCAGTTCTTC
TRBD1	TRBV19	NA	TRBJ2-7	CASSKGQLPYEQYF	TGTGCCAGTAGTAAGGGACAGCTCCCCTACGAGCAGTACTTC
NA	TRBV7-8	NA	TRBJ1-1	CASSLTANTEAFF	TGTGCCAGCAGCTTAACAGCTAACACTGAAGCTTTCTTT
NA	TRBV2	NA	TRBJ1-1	CASSFTQGPIEAFF	TGTGCCAGCAGTTTCACTCAGGGTCCCATTGAAGCTTTCTTT
NA	TRBV15	NA	TRBJ1-5	CATSRDPGGNQPQHF	TGTGCCACCAGCAGAGATCCGGGGGGCAATCAGCCCCAGCATTTT
TRBD1	TRBV28	once	TRBJ1-5	CASHSGGRLIGNQPQHF	TGTGCCAGCCATTCAGGGGGGCGCTTGATTGGCAATCAGCCCCAGCATTTT
NA	TRBV21-1	NA	TRBJ2-3	CASSKALIADTQYF	TGTGCCAGCAGCAAAGCCCTAATTGCAGATACGCAGTATTTT
NA	TRBV28	NA	TRBJ1-1	CASSPPGQTNTEAFF	TGTGCCAGCAGTCCTCCCGGACAAACCAACACTGAAGCTTTCTTT